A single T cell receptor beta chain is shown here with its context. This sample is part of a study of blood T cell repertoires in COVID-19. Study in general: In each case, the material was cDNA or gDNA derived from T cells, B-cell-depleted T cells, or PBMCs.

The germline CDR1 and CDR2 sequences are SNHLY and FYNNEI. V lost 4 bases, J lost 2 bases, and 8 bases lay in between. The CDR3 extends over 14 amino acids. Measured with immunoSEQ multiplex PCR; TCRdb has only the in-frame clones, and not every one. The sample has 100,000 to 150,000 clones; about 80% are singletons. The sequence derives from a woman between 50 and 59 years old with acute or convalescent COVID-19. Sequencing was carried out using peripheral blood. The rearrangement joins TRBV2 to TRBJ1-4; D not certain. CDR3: CASSGGYTNEKLFF. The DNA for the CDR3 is TGTGCCAGCAGTGGAGGGTACACTAATGAAAAACTGTTTTTT.